This passage covers 22 T cell receptor beta chains from one sample sequenced in a study of blood T cells in healthy people across ages. Combining a sample-barcoded 5' primer with a J-beta primer mix, a second PCR ran for roughly 6 to 12 cycles. TCRdb called the 5' RACE reads again in MiXCR, with one record for every CDR3 protein. The data contain hundreds of thousands of distinct CDR3 sequences, 40% to 65% of them singletons. Input material: blood. These receptors originate from an older man in good health.

In the case of this clonotype: The junction departs from the called germline gene at one end, perhaps through a read error. CDR3: CASSSSREGDTQYF. In DNA, the CDR3 is TGTGCTAGCAGCTCTTCCCGAGAGGGAGATACGCAGTATTTT. V usage is TRBV9 and J usage is TRBJ2-3, with a weak D call TRBD2 (5 bases). Germline CDR1 SGDLS, CDR2 YYNGEE. The CDR3 covers 14 residues.

This chain uses TRBV24-1 with TRBJ2-5; 9 bases align to TRBD1. CDR1 KGHDR and CDR2 SFDVKD come from the germline V gene. The J segment lost 5 bases and the V segment lost 4 bases, leaving 7 bases of the junction unmatched. CDR3 length: 15 amino acids. CDR3 sequence (DNA): TGTGCCACCAGTGAACCGGGACAGGGTACGGAGACCCAGTACTTC. Translating gives CATSEPGQGTETQYF.

This clonotype was recorded a few times. The genes are TRBV5-1 and TRBJ1-2, with TRBD1 matching over 7 bases. Trimming at V came to 6 bases and at J to 5 bases, leaving 7 bases not matched to a gene. Germline-derived CDR1 and CDR2 are SGHRS and YFSETQ. This CDR3 is 13 amino acids long. Here the CDR3 DNA reads TGCGCCAGCAATGACCCGGGACAGTATGGCTACACCTTC. Translating it yields CASNDPGQYGYTF.

The CDR3 spells CASSLQGSPTRANVLTF. For the CDR3, the DNA is TGTGCCAGCAGTTTACAGGGGTCCCCTACTAGGGCCAACGTCCTGACTTTC. The genes are TRBV27 and TRBJ2-6, with D possibly being TRBD1 (6 bases). V was clipped by 2 bases and J by 5 bases, with 16 bases between them. The CDR3 has 17 amino acids. CDR1 is MNHEY, CDR2 SMNVEV, per germline (reference sequence).

The genes are TRBV5-6 and TRBJ1-2; TRBD1 matches 10 bases. Trimming at V came to 4 bases and at J to 8 bases, leaving 5 bases not matched to a gene. This CDR3 has 13 residues. CDR1 SGHDT and CDR2 YYEEEE come from the germline V gene. The CDR3 spells CASSPGTGVGYTF. The CDR3 nucleotides read TGTGCCAGCAGCCCCGGGACAGGGGTAGGCTACACCTTC.

In its sample, this clonotype was seen a few times. The chain has TRBV7-9 and TRBJ2-1, with 9 bases matching TRBD2. In germline, CDR1 is SEHNR, CDR2 FQNEAQ (reference sequence). J lost 4 bases, V lost 3 bases, and 7 bases had no gene match. The CDR3 length is 16 residues. The CDR3 region is CASSFSGGRGYNEQFF. The CDR3 DNA reads as TGTGCCAGCAGCTTCAGCGGGGGGCGCGGATACAATGAGCAGTTCTTC.

This clonotype was seen only a few times. The rearrangement joins TRBV12-3 or TRBV12-4 to TRBJ2-7; D is perhaps TRBD1 (5 bases). Trimming removed 8 bases from V and 3 bases from J, with 11 bases in between. The CDR3 sequence is 12 residues long. CDR3 bases: TGTGCCAGCGAAGGGGCTAGCTACGAGCAGTACTTC. Residues: CASEGASYEQYF.

The chain uses TRBV30 and TRBJ2-1; a possible D gene is TRBD2 (6 bases). V was trimmed by 4 bases and J by 0 bases, leaving 10 bases between them. The CDR3 contains 14 residues. From germline, CDR1 is GTSNPN and CDR2 SVGIG (reference sequence). CDR3 sequence: CAWTAGISYNEQFF. The CDR3 DNA reads as TGTGCCTGGACGGCGGGGATCTCCTACAATGAGCAGTTCTTC.

The J gene is TRBJ2-1, the V gene TRBV7-8, with a weak D call TRBD1 (5 bases). The germline V gene has CDR1 SGHVS and CDR2 FQNEAQ. The V end lost 1 base, the J end lost 4 bases, and 14 bases lay between the germline ends. The CDR3 runs 16 residues. CDR3 bases: TGTGCCAGCAGCTTAGGGGGCCAGGACGAATACAATGAGCAGTTCTTC. It translates to CASSLGGQDEYNEQFF.

The chain joins TRBV6-5 to TRBJ1-1; 8 positions match TRBD1. The CDR3 extends over 14 amino acids. The trim removed 4 bases at V and 5 bases at J, leaving 6 bases unmatched. Germline CDR1 is MNHEY and CDR2 is SVGAGI. The CDR3 loop reads CASSSGGGYTEAFF. The CDR3 region has the DNA TGTGCCAGCAGTTCAGGGGGCGGTTATACTGAAGCTTTCTTT.

The V call is TRBV27, the J call TRBJ1-1, with no clear D. V lost 6 bases to trimming and J lost 1 base, with 12 bases between them. This CDR3 has 14 amino acids. Germline CDR1 and CDR2: MNHEY and SMNVEV (reference sequence). DNA of the CDR3: TGTGCCAGCAGCCCTGAAGGACCGAACACTGAAGCTTTCTTT. It codes for CASSPEGPNTEAFF.

A few counts support this clonotype. The chain joins TRBV9 to TRBJ2-7; no definite D call. CDR1 SGDLS and CDR2 YYNGEE come from the germline V gene. This CDR3 is 14 amino acids long. Trimming left V 0 bases short and J 2 bases short, with 9 bases between. This CDR3 is CASSVDGRTYEQYF. The CDR3 DNA reads TGTGCCAGCAGCGTAGATGGCAGAACCTACGAGCAGTACTTC.

The chain employs TRBV6-6 and TRBJ2-4; D is possibly TRBD1 or TRBD2 (5 bases each). The J call is doubtful: the DNA matches TRBJ2-7 better. The CDR3 loop spans 15 amino acids. CDR1 is MNHNY, CDR2 SVGAGI, per germline (reference sequence). Here the CDR3 reads CASRIPGRSPSEQYF. CDR3 coding DNA: TGTGCCAGCAGGATTCCGGGACGGAGCCCTTCCGAGCAGTACTTC.

This clonotype was detected many times. The chain carries TRBV15 and TRBJ2-1; the D gene is possibly TRBD1 (5 bases). Trimming removed 3 bases at V and 12 bases at J, with 9 bases between. Germline V gives CDR1 LNHNV, CDR2 YYDKDF (reference sequence). The CDR3 runs 11 residues. CDR3 sequence (DNA): TGTGCCACCAGCAGTGGTAGGGGGCAGTTCTTC. Translation: CATSSGRGQFF.

This clonotype was observed a few times. DNA for the CDR3: TGTGCCATCAGTGTCAGGGGCCCCTCCTACGAGCAGTACTTC. Amino acid sequence: CAISVRGPSYEQYF. This sequence joins TRBV10-3 and TRBJ2-7; D possibly corresponds to TRBD1 (6 bases). V was cut by 4 bases and J by 0 bases, with 10 bases left in between. The length of the CDR3 is 14 residues. Per the germline V gene, CDR1 is ENHRY and CDR2 is SYGVKD.

V gene TRBV9 combines with J gene TRBJ2-1, with D perhaps matching TRBD1 or TRBD2 (5 bases each). CDR3 length: 16 residues. The germline V and J ends were trimmed by 4 bases and 6 bases, with 20 bases remaining between them. Germline V gene sequence: CDR1 SGDLS, CDR2 YYNGEE. The CDR3 is CASSNPGTGPTNEQFF. In DNA form, the CDR3 reads TGTGCCAGCAGCAACCCCGGGACGGGGCCCACCAATGAGCAGTTCTTC.

As DNA, the CDR3 is TGCAGTGCTGTCGGACCGAACCAAGAGACCCAGTACTTC. It yields the protein CSAVGPNQETQYF. V gene TRBV20-1 combines with J gene TRBJ2-5; no firm D call. There are 13 residues in the CDR3. Between the trimmed V and J ends, which lost 5 bases and 0 bases, there was a span of 10 bases. Per germline, CDR1 DFQATT and CDR2 SNEGSKA (reference sequence).

The chain uses TRBV20-1 and TRBJ1-5; D uncertain. The CDR3 has 13 residues. The germline V and J ends were trimmed by 4 bases and 0 bases, with 7 bases remaining between them. Germline V gene sequence: CDR1 DFQATT, CDR2 SNEGSKA (reference sequence). DNA for the CDR3: TGCAGTGCTAAGGATTATAGCAATCAGCCCCAGCATTTT. It specifies CSAKDYSNQPQHF.

The rearrangement joins TRBV18 to TRBJ1-1; D gene ambiguous. Trimming removed 1 base at V and 7 bases at J, with 7 bases between. The germline V gene has CDR1 KGHSH and CDR2 LQKENI. CDR3 length: 12 residues. The CDR3 here is CASSPLAGEAFF. The CDR3, as DNA: TGTGCCAGCTCACCACTCGCCGGTGAAGCTTTCTTT.

The table lists this clonotype with a few counts. The chain combines TRBV5-1 with TRBJ2-1; D is perhaps TRBD1 (6 bases). The germline V and J ends were trimmed by 0 bases and 0 bases, with 16 bases remaining between them. The germline gives CDR1 SGHRS, CDR2 YFSETQ. The CDR3 runs 18 residues. The CDR3 bases are TGCGCCAGCAGCTTGGAAACAGGGCCCATCAGCTCCTACAATGAGCAGTTCTTC. It encodes CASSLETGPISSYNEQFF.

This chain connects TRBV6-5 to TRBJ2-7; possible D gene TRBD2, 6 bases. Per germline, CDR1 MNHEY and CDR2 SVGAGI. This CDR3 has 14 residues. Trimming removed 3 bases at V and 2 bases at J, with 11 bases between. CDR3 DNA: TGTGCCAGCAGTTATCAGGAGGGACCCTACGAGCAGTACTTC. Residues: CASSYQEGPYEQYF.

This clonotype appeared a few times. The gene calls are TRBV29-1 and TRBJ2-5; D remains unclear. V shed 6 bases and J shed 4 bases, with 15 bases lying between them. CDR1 is SQVTM, CDR2 ANQGSEA, per germline. The CDR3 length is 13 residues. The chain's CDR3 is CSVRARLRETQYF. The CDR3 nucleotides are TGCAGCGTCCGGGCAAGGCTACGAGAGACCCAGTACTTC.